The sequence of this T cell receptor beta chain was determined in a study of T cell repertoires in cytomegalovirus infection. Whole-study context: Peptides in the study included HLA-C-restricted and HLA-B-restricted CMV epitopes. Based on public TCR beta signatures, there were indications of CMV infection and of a matching HLA type.

A single record per CDR3 protein comes from TCRdb applying MiXCR to the reads. This sample yields about 740,000 distinct CDR3 sequences, of which about 30% are seen a single time; about 20% belongs to the top ten. Broader study findings: It was HLA-C-restricted CMV-specific TCR beta clonotypes that dominated the response ex vivo. Cumulated frequencies of public TCR beta families served to identify carriers of CMV plus the relevant HLA.

This CDR3 has 17 amino acids. J lost 4 bases, V lost 2 bases, and 9 bases had no gene match. Germline V lookup: CDR1 KGHDR, CDR2 SFDVKD. To note about this clonotype: Its antigen is as yet unknown.

The rearrangement joins TRBV24-1 to TRBJ2-1; 8 nucleotides agree with TRBD2. This TCR came from a human donor in good health (CMV status not recorded). Some clones in this sample may be carry-over from other donors' samples. The sequencing used cultured PBMCs, collected from culture after CMV antigen stimulation. In nucleotides, the CDR3 is TGTGCCACCAGTGATTCCAGCGGGAGTCTTCTATACAATGAGCAGTTCTTC. Amino acid sequence: CATSDSSGSLLYNEQFF.